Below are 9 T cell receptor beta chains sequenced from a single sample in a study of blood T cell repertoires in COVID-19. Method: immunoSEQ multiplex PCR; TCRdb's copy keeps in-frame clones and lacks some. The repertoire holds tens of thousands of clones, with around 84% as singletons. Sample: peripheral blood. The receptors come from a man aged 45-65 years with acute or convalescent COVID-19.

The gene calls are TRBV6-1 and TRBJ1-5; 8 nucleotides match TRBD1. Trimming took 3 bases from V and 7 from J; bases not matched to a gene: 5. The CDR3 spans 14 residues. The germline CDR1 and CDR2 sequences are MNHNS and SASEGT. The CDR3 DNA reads TGTGCCAGCAGTGACACAGGGGGGGAGCAGCCCCAGCATTTT. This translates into CASSDTGGEQPQHF.

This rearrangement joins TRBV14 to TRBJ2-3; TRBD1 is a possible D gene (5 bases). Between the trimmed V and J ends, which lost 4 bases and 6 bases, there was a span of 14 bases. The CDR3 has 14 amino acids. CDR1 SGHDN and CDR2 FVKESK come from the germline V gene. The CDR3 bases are TGTGCCAGCAGCCCGCTCTTGGGGCAGGATACGCAGTATTTT. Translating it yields CASSPLLGQDTQYF.

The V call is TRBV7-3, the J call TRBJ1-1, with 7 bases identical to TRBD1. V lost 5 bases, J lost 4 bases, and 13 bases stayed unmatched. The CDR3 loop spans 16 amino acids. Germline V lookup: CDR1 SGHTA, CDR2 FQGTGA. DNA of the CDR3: TGTGCCAGCAGCGCTCAACAGGGGTTTTCGGGCACTGAAGCTTTCTTT. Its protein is CASSAQQGFSGTEAFF.

The CDR3, as DNA: TGTGCTAGTGGTTTTGGCTCCGGGGTCTTGGTTGGCTACACCTTC. Its translation: CASGFGSGVLVGYTF. V and J are TRBV12-5 and TRBJ1-2, with D unresolved. CDR3 length: 15 residues. Per the germline V gene, CDR1 is LGHNT and CDR2 is FRNRAP. V lost 3 bases, J lost 7 bases, and 18 bases lay in between.

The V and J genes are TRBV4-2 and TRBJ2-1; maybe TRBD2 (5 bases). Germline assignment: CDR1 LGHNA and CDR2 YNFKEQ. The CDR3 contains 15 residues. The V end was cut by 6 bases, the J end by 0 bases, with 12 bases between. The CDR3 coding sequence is TGTGCCAGCAGTCCTAGCCCGAGCTCCTACAATGAGCAGTTCTTC. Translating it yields CASSPSPSSYNEQFF.

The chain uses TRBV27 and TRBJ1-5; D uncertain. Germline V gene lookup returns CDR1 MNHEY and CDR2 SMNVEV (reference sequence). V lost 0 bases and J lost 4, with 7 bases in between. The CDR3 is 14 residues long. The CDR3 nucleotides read TGTGCCAGCAGTTTATCGGGCTTTAATCAGCCCCAGCATTTT. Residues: CASSLSGFNQPQHF.

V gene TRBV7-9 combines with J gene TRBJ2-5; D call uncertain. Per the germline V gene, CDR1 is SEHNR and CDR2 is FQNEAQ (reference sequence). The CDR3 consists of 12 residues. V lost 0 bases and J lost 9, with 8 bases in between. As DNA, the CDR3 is TGTGCCAGCAGCTTAGCCGCCCGAGCCCAGTACTTC. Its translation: CASSLAARAQYF.

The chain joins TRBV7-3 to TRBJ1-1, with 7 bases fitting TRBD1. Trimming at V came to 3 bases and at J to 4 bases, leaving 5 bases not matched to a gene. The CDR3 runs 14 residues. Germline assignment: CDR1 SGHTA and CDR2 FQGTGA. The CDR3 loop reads CASSLGQSPTEAFF. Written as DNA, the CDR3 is TGTGCCAGCAGCTTGGGACAGAGTCCCACTGAAGCTTTCTTT.

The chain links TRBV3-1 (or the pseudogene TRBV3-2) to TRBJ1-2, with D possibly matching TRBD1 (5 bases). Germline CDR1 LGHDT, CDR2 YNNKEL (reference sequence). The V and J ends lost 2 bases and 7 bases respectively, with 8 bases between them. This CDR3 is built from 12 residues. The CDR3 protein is CASSQQGAGYTF. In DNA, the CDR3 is TGTGCCAGCAGCCAACAGGGTGCTGGCTACACCTTC.